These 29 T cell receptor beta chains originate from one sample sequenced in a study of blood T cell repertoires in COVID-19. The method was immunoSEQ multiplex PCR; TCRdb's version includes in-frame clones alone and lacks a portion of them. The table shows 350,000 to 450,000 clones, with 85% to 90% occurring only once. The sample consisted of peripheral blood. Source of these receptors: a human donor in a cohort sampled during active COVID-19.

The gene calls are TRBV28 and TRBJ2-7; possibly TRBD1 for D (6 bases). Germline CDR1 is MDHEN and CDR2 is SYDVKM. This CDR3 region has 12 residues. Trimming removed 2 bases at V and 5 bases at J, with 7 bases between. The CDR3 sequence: CASSLKGDEQYF. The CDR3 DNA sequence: TGTGCCAGCAGTTTAAAGGGGGACGAGCAGTACTTC.

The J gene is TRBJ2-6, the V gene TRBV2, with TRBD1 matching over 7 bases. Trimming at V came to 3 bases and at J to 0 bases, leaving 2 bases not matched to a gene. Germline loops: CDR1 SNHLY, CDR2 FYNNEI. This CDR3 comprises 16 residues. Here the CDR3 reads CASSDDRASGANVLTF. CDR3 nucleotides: TGTGCCAGCAGTGATGACAGGGCCTCTGGGGCCAACGTCCTGACTTTC. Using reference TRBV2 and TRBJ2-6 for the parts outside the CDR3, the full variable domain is EPEVTQTPSHQVTQMGQEVILRCVPISNHLYFYWYRQILGQKVEFLVSFYNNEISEKSEIFDDQFSVERPDGSNFTLKIRSTKLEDSAMYFCASSDDRASGANVLTFGAGSRLTVL.

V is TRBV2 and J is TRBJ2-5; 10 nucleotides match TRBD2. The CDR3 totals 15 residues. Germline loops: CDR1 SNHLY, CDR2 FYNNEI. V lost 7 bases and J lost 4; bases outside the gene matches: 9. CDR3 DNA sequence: TGTGCCAGCACCAAAGTGTTAGCGGGGGGAGAGACCCAGTACTTC. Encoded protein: CASTKVLAGGETQYF.

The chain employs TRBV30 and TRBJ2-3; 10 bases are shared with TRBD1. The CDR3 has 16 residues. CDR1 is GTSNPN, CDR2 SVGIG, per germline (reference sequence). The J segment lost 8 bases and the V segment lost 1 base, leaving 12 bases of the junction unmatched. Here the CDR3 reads CAWSGRQGAPGGTQYF. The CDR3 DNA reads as TGTGCCTGGAGTGGCCGACAGGGGGCGCCTGGCGGTACGCAGTATTTT. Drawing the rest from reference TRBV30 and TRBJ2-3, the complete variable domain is SQTIHQWPATLVQPVGSPLSLECTVEGTSNPNLYWYRQAAGRGLQLLFYSVGIGQISSEVPQNLSASRPQDRQFILSSKKLLLSDSGFYLCAWSGRQGAPGGTQYFGPGTRLTVL.

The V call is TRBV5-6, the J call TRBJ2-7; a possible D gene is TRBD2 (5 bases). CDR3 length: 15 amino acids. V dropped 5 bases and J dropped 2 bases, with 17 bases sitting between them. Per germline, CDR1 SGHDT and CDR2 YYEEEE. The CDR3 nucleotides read TGTGCCAGCAGGCCGGGGAAAGCTCCCCCCTACGAGCAGTACTTC. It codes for CASRPGKAPPYEQYF. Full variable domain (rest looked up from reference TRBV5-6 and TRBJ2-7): DAGVTQSPTHLIKTRGQQVTLRCSPKSGHDTVSWYQQALGQGPQFIFQYYEEEERQRGNFPDRFSGHQFPNYSSELNVNALLLGDSALYLCASRPGKAPPYEQYFGPGTRLTVT.

CDR3 region: CASSLTGLAYQETQYF. CDR3 coding DNA: TGTGCCAGTAGCCTCACTGGACTAGCCTACCAAGAGACCCAGTACTTC. The chain has TRBV19 and TRBJ2-5, with TRBD2 matching over 8 bases. This CDR3 contains 16 residues. The V and J ends lost 6 bases and 0 bases, in that order; junction bases with no gene match: 9. Germline V gene lookup returns CDR1 LNHDA and CDR2 SQIVND (reference sequence).

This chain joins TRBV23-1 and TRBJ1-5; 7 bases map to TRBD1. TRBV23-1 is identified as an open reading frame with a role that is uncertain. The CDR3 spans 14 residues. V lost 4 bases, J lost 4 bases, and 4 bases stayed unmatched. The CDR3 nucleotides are TGCGCCAGCAGTCCGGACAGGCCTAATCAGCCCCAGCATTTT. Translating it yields CASSPDRPNQPQHF.

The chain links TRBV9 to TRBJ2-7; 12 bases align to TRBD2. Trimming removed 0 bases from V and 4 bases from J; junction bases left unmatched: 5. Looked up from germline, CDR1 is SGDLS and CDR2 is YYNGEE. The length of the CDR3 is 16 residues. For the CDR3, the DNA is TGTGCCAGCAGCGTAGGACTAGCGGGAGAAGGGTACGAGCAGTACTTC. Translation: CASSVGLAGEGYEQYF.

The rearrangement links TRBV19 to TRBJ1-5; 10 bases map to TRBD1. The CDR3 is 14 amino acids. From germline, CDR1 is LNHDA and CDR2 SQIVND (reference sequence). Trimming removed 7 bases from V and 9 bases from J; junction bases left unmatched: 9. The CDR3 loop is CASTISGQGGPQHF. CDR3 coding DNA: TGTGCCAGTACCATTAGTGGACAGGGGGGGCCCCAGCATTTT.

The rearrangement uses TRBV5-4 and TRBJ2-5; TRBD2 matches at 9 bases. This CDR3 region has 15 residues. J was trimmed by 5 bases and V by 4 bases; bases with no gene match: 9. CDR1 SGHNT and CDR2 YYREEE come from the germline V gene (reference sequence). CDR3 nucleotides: TGTGCCAGCAGCCCCCAGGCGGGAGGGCGGGAGACCCAGTACTTC. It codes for CASSPQAGGRETQYF.

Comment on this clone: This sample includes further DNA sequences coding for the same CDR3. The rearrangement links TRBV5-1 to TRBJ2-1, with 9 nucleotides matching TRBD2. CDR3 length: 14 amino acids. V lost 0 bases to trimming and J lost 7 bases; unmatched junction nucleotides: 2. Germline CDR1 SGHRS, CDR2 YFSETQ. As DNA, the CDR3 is TGCGCCAGCAGCTTGGCGACTAGCGGTAATGAGCAGTTCTTC. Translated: CASSLATSGNEQFF.

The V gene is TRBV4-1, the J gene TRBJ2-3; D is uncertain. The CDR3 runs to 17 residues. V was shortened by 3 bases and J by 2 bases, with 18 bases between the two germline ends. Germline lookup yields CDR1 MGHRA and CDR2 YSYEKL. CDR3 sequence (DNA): TGCGCCAGCAGCCAGATGGTGAAGTCACTCTCCACAGATACGCAGTATTTT. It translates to CASSQMVKSLSTDTQYF.

The CDR3 reads CASSLDRVGSPLHF. In DNA, the CDR3 is TGTGCCAGCAGCTTAGACAGGGTCGGTTCACCCCTCCACTTT. The genes are TRBV13 and TRBJ1-6; a weak D match, TRBD1 (6 bases). The CDR3 has 14 residues. Between the trimmed V and J ends, which lost 1 base and 9 bases, there was a span of 10 bases. The germline CDR1 and CDR2 sequences are PRHDT and FYEKMQ (reference sequence).

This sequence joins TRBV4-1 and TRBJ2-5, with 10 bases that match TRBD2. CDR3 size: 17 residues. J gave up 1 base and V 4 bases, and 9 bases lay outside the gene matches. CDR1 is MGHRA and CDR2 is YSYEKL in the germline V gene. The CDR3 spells CASSPSSGSLLQETQYF. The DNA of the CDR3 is TGCGCCAGCAGCCCTTCTAGCGGGAGCCTCCTCCAAGAGACCCAGTACTTC.

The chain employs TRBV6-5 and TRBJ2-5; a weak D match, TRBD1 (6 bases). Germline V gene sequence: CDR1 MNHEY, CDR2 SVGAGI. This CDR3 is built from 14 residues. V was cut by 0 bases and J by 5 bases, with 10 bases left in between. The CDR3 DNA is TGTGCCAGCAGTTACTCTAGCCAGGGGGAGACCCAGTACTTC. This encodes CASSYSSQGETQYF.

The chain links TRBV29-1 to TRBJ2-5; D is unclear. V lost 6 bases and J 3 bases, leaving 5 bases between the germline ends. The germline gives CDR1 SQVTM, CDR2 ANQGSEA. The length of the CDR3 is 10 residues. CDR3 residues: CSVSEETQYF. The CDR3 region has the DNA TGCAGCGTCTCCGAAGAGACCCAGTACTTC.

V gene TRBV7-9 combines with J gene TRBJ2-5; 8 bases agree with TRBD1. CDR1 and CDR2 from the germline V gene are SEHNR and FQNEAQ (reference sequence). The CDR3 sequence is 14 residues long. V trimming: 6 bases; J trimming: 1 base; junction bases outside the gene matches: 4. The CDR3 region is CASSRGQGQETQYF. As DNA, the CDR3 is TGTGCCAGCAGTCGTGGACAGGGCCAAGAGACCCAGTACTTC. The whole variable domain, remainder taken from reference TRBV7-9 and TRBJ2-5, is DTGVSQNPRHKITKRGQNVTFRCDPISEHNRLYWYRQTLGQGPEFLTYFQNEAQLEKSRLLSDRFSAERPKGSFSTLEIQRTEQGDSAMYLCASSRGQGQETQYFGPGTRLLVL.

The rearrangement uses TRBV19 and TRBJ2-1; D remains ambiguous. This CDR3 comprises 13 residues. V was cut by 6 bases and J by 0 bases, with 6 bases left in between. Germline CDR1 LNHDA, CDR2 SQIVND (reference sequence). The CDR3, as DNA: TGTGCCAGTAGCCCGAGCTCCTACAATGAGCAGTTCTTC. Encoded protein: CASSPSSYNEQFF. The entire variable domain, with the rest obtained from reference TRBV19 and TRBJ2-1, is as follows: DGGITQSPKYLFRKEGQNVTLSCEQNLNHDAMYWYRQDPGQGLRLIYYSQIVNDFQKGDIAEGYSVSREKKESFPLTVTSAQKNPTAFYLCASSPSSYNEQFFGPGTRLTVL.

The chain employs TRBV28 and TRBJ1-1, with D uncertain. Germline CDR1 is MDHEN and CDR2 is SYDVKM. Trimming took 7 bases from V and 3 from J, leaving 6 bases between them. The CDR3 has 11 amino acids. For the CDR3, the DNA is TGTGCCAGCATTACGGACACTGAAGCTTTCTTT. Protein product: CASITDTEAFF. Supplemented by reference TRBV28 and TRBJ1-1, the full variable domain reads DVKVTQSSRYLVKRTGEKVFLECVQDMDHENMFWYRQDPGLGLRLIYFSYDVKMKEKGDIPEGYSVSREKKERFSLILESASTNQTSMYLCASITDTEAFFGQGTRLTVV.

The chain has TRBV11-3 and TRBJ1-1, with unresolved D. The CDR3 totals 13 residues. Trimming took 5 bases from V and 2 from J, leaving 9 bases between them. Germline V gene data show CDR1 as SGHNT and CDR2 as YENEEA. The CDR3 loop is CASSTNSNTEAFF. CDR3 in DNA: TGTGCCAGCAGCACGAACAGCAACACTGAAGCTTTCTTT.

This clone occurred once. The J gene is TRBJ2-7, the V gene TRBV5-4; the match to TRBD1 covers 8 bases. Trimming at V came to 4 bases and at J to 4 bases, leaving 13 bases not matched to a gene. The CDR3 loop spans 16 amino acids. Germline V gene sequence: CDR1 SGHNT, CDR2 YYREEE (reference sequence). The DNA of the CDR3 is TGTGCCAGCAGCCCCGGACCGGGACAGGTTTCGTACGAGCAGTACTTC. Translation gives CASSPGPGQVSYEQYF.

The CDR3 loop is CASSFRDSMYQETQYF. The CDR3 DNA follows: TGTGCCAGCAGCTTTAGGGACAGTATGTACCAAGAGACCCAGTACTTC. The chain has TRBV7-9 and TRBJ2-5, with TRBD1 matching over 7 bases. Germline values: CDR1 SEHNR, CDR2 FQNEAQ (reference sequence). This CDR3 region has 16 residues. V lost 3 bases and J lost 0; bases outside the gene matches: 7. Looking up the rest from reference TRBV7-9 and TRBJ2-5 gives the full variable domain: DTGVSQNPRHKITKRGQNVTFRCDPISEHNRLYWYRQTLGQGPEFLTYFQNEAQLEKSRLLSDRFSAERPKGSFSTLEIQRTEQGDSAMYLCASSFRDSMYQETQYFGPGTRLLVL.

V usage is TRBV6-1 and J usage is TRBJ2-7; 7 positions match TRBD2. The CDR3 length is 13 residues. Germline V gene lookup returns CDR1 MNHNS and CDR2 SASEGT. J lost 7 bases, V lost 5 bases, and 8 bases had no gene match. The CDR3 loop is CASSSTSEGEQYF. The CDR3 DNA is TGTGCCAGCAGTTCAACTAGCGAGGGGGAGCAGTACTTC.

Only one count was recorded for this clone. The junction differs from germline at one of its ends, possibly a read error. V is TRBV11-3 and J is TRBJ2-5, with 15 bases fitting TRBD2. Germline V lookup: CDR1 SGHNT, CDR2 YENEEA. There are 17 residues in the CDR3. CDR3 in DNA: TGTGCCAGCAGCTCGGGACTAGCGGGAGGAAACCAGGAGACCCAGTACTTC. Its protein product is CASSSGLAGGNQETQYF.

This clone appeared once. The CDR3 DNA reads as TGTGCCAGCAGTTTGGGGGCAGGGCAAGGGAACACTGAAGCTTTCTTT. It yields the protein CASSLGAGQGNTEAFF. The V gene is TRBV27, the J gene TRBJ1-1; TRBD1 might be the D (6 bases). The CDR3 has 16 amino acids. The germline V gene has CDR1 MNHEY and CDR2 SMNVEV (reference sequence). V lost 3 bases, J lost 1 base, and 15 bases lay in between.

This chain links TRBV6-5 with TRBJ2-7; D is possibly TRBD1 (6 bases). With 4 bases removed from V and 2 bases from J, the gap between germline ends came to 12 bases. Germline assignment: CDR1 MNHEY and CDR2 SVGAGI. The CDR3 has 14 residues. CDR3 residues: CASSSSTGTYEQYF. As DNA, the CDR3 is TGTGCCAGCAGTTCCTCGACAGGTACCTACGAGCAGTACTTC.

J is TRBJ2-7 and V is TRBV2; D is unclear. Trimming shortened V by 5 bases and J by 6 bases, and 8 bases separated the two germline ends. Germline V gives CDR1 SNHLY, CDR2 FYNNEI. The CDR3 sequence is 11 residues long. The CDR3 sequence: CASSLRSEQYF. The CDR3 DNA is TGTGCCAGCAGTCTTCGGTCCGAGCAGTACTTC.

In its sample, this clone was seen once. CDR3 region: CATSDPRTAGTDTQYF. CDR3 nucleotides: TGTGCCACCAGTGATCCCCGGACAGCAGGCACAGATACGCAGTATTTT. The rearrangement links TRBV24-1 to TRBJ2-3, with a weak D call TRBD1 (6 bases). The CDR3 loop spans 16 amino acids. V was trimmed by 3 bases and J by 1 base, leaving 13 bases between them. In germline, CDR1 is KGHDR, CDR2 SFDVKD.

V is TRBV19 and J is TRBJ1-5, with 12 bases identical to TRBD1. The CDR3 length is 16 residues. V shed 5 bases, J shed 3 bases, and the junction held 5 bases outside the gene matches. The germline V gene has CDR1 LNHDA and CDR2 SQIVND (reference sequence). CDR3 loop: CASSPWDRGLNQPQHF. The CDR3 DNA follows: TGTGCCAGTAGTCCCTGGGACAGGGGGCTCAATCAGCCCCAGCATTTT.